The 26 T cell receptor beta chains below all came from one sample that was sequenced in a study of graft-versus-host responses after intestinal transplantation. The data were produced by immunoSEQ multiplex PCR, yet TCRdb's version contains in-frame clones alone and is incomplete. The table shows about 88,000 clones, with about 94% occurring only once. Their recognized antigens are unknown. This specimen was unstimulated CD4+ T cells sorted from spleen or lymph node cells, taken before transplant. The receptors come from a human donor who was the organ donor for an intestinal transplant.

This clone was seen a handful of times. The chain joins TRBV27 to TRBJ2-7; D might be TRBD2 (6 bases). V was clipped by 5 bases and J by 0 bases, with 20 bases between them. The CDR3 loop spans 17 amino acids. From germline, CDR1 is MNHEY and CDR2 SMNVEV (reference sequence). The CDR3 DNA reads as TGTGCCAGCAGTCGCACGAACTCAGCGGGTGGCTCCTACGAGCAGTACTTC. Translating gives CASSRTNSAGGSYEQYF.

This chain links TRBV7-9 with TRBJ2-5; D is perhaps TRBD2 (6 bases). The CDR3 consists of 17 residues. In germline, CDR1 is SEHNR, CDR2 FQNEAQ (reference sequence). V was clipped by 7 bases and J by 5 bases, with 26 bases between them. CDR3 coding DNA: TGTGCCAGCAACTTTAGACAAGGACTACCCATTGTGGAGACCCAGTACTTC. It yields the protein CASNFRQGLPIVETQYF.

The chain joins TRBV7-6 to TRBJ1-2; no reliable D call. V lost 1 base and J lost 7, with 7 bases in between. The CDR3 has 12 residues. The V gene's germline CDR1 is SGHVS and CDR2 FNYEAQ. CDR3 DNA sequence: TGTGCCAGCAGCTTAGGTCGGTTTGGCTACACCTTC. Its protein is CASSLGRFGYTF.

This clone was seen once. The V gene is TRBV7-9, the J gene TRBJ2-7, with D perhaps TRBD2 (6 bases). The CDR3 contains 12 residues. Germline CDR1 is SEHNR and CDR2 is FQNEAQ (reference sequence). Trimming pared 6 bases from V and 5 bases from J, leaving 11 bases between. CDR3 region: CASRREGDEQYF. The CDR3 nucleotides read TGTGCCAGCAGGCGGGAAGGGGACGAGCAGTACTTC.

The J gene is TRBJ1-1, the V gene TRBV11-3; weak D call: TRBD1 (6 bases). Trimming cost V 0 bases and J 7 bases, with 15 bases left between them. CDR1 is SGHNT and CDR2 is YENEEA in the germline V gene. The CDR3 is 15 residues long. The CDR3 loop reads CASSLDVGTRLEAFF. The CDR3, as DNA: TGTGCCAGCAGCTTAGATGTCGGGACACGGCTTGAAGCTTTCTTT.

The chain couples TRBV5-6 to TRBJ2-5; 7 nucleotides line up with TRBD1. CDR3 length: 15 residues. In germline, CDR1 is SGHDT, CDR2 YYEEEE. J lost 3 bases, V lost 0 bases, and 5 bases had no gene match. The CDR3 loop is CASSLGQGEKETQYF. Here the CDR3 DNA reads TGTGCCAGCAGCTTGGGACAGGGCGAAAAAGAGACCCAGTACTTC.

The chain combines TRBV5-1 with TRBJ2-6; the D gene is possibly TRBD2 (6 bases). The germline V and J ends were trimmed by 3 bases and 2 bases, with 12 bases remaining between them. Germline lookup yields CDR1 SGHRS and CDR2 YFSETQ. The CDR3 consists of 16 residues. The CDR3 nucleotides read TGCGCCAGCAGCTCCGGGTCGGGGGCTGGGGCCAACGTCCTGACTTTC. Its translation is CASSSGSGAGANVLTF.

The chain employs TRBV10-2 and TRBJ2-2; D not certain. The germline V and J ends were trimmed by 6 bases and 3 bases, with 14 bases remaining between them. The length of the CDR3 is 15 residues. Germline CDR1 WSHSY, CDR2 SAAADI. In nucleotides, the CDR3 is TGCGCCAGCAGCCCCGGACGCACATACACCGGGGAGCTGTTTTTT. Encoded protein: CASSPGRTYTGELFF.

The chain combines TRBV5-1 with TRBJ1-2, with 7 bases fitting TRBD1. The CDR3 totals 11 residues. Germline assignment: CDR1 SGHRS and CDR2 YFSETQ. Germline trimming cut 7 bases from V and 3 bases from J; bases unmatched to any gene: 0. CDR3 sequence: CASGTDYGYTF. CDR3 DNA: TGCGCCAGCGGGACAGACTATGGCTACACCTTC.

The V call is TRBV28, the J call TRBJ2-7; 10 nucleotides agree with TRBD2. The CDR3 extends over 14 amino acids. Germline trimming cut 6 bases from V and 2 bases from J; bases unmatched to any gene: 4. The germline V gene has CDR1 MDHEN and CDR2 SYDVKM. As DNA, the CDR3 is TGTGCCAGCAGCCTAGCGGGGGCTACCTACGAGCAGTACTTC. It encodes CASSLAGATYEQYF.

The rearrangement uses TRBV4-1 and TRBJ1-2; 7 nucleotides agree with TRBD1. Germline CDR1 and CDR2: MGHRA and YSYEKL. CDR3 size: 15 residues. V lost 1 base to trimming and J lost 4 bases; unmatched junction nucleotides: 6. CDR3 nucleotides: TGCGCCAGCAGCCAAGGCGAAGGGGGCGCCTATGGCTACACCTTC. Encoded protein: CASSQGEGGAYGYTF.

This rearrangement joins TRBV5-1 to TRBJ2-5; D gene ambiguous. V was trimmed by 4 bases and J by 1 base, leaving 11 bases between them. There are 14 residues in the CDR3. Germline assignment: CDR1 SGHRS and CDR2 YFSETQ. DNA of the CDR3: TGCGCCAGCAGCCCTGGAGTACTCCAAGAGACCCAGTACTTC. It is translated as CASSPGVLQETQYF.

This sequence joins TRBV28 and TRBJ2-2, with D perhaps matching TRBD1 or TRBD2 (6 bases each). CDR1 MDHEN and CDR2 SYDVKM come from the germline V gene. The CDR3 runs to 15 residues. V was cut by 9 bases and J by 1 base, with 15 bases left in between. This CDR3 reads CASLLGGVNTGELFF. The CDR3 region has the DNA TGTGCCAGTCTTCTGGGGGGCGTGAACACCGGGGAGCTGTTTTTT.

The chain recombines TRBV5-1 with TRBJ2-5; D tentatively reads TRBD1 or TRBD2 (6 bases each). Deletions cut 7 bases from V and 3 bases from J, with 16 bases between. Germline V gene sequence: CDR1 SGHRS, CDR2 YFSETQ. The CDR3 is made up of 14 amino acids. Here the CDR3 reads CASSPGAGEETQYF. CDR3 coding DNA: TGCGCCAGCTCCCCGGGGGCAGGAGAAGAGACCCAGTACTTC.

The chain links TRBV7-9 to TRBJ1-2; 10 positions match TRBD1. This CDR3 contains 17 residues. Germline V CDR1 and CDR2: SEHNR, FQNEAQ (reference sequence). The junction had 11 bases not matched to a gene; V was cut back by 5 bases and J by 2 bases. Here the CDR3 reads CASSMLGTGEGNYGYTF. In nucleotides, the CDR3 is TGTGCCAGCAGCATGCTCGGGACAGGGGAGGGCAACTATGGCTACACCTTC. Filled out from reference TRBV7-9 and TRBJ1-2, the complete variable domain reads DTGVSQNPRHKITKRGQNVTFRCDPISEHNRLYWYRQTLGQGPEFLTYFQNEAQLEKSRLLSDRFSAERPKGSFSTLEIQRTEQGDSAMYLCASSMLGTGEGNYGYTFGSGTRLTVV.

In DNA form, the CDR3 reads TGCGCCAGCGCCGGGACAGCCTCCTACAATGAGCAGTTCTTC. Translated, it gives CASAGTASYNEQFF. The chain links TRBV5-1 to TRBJ2-1; 7 bases are shared with TRBD1. There are 14 residues in the CDR3. Germline V CDR1 and CDR2: SGHRS, YFSETQ. Unmatched junction bases numbered 4, after V lost 7 bases and J lost 0 bases.

This clone is a singleton in its sample. V is TRBV7-2 and J is TRBJ1-1, with 7 bases fitting TRBD1. This CDR3 has 17 residues. CDR1 SGHTA and CDR2 FQGNSA come from the germline V gene. With V trimmed by 7 bases and J by 0 bases, 14 bases remained unmatched. Here the CDR3 DNA reads TGTGCCAGCACCCTGCGACAGGGCCGGCTCATGAACACTGAAGCTTTCTTT. It translates to CASTLRQGRLMNTEAFF.

The V gene is TRBV5-1, the J gene TRBJ1-4, with a weak D call TRBD1 (5 bases). The germline V gene encodes CDR1 SGHRS and CDR2 YFSETQ. V was clipped by 1 base and J by 7 bases, with 8 bases between them. This CDR3 is built from 13 residues. CDR3 loop: CASSLLGGEKLFF. The CDR3 coding sequence is TGCGCCAGCAGCTTGTTGGGGGGTGAAAAACTGTTTTTT.

This sequence joins TRBV12-5 and TRBJ2-5; maybe TRBD2 (5 bases). Germline V gene lookup returns CDR1 LGHNT and CDR2 FRNRAP. This CDR3 comprises 13 residues. V gave up 3 bases and J gave up 5 bases, with 10 bases separating them. Here the CDR3 reads CASGFGGLETQYF. CDR3 DNA sequence: TGTGCTAGTGGTTTTGGCGGGCTTGAGACCCAGTACTTC.

This clone showed up just once. J is TRBJ2-7 and V is TRBV5-1; 10 bases map to TRBD2. The CDR3 spans 15 residues. Germline-derived CDR1 and CDR2 are SGHRS and YFSETQ. The J segment lost 3 bases and the V segment lost 0 bases, leaving 3 bases of the junction unmatched. The CDR3 loop reads CASSLGLAGGYEQYF. The DNA for the CDR3 is TGCGCCAGCAGCTTGGGGTTAGCGGGGGGCTACGAGCAGTACTTC.

The V and J genes are TRBV11-2 and TRBJ2-1; D uncertain. The germline V gene encodes CDR1 SGHAT and CDR2 FQNNGV. The germline V and J ends were trimmed by 1 base and 8 bases, with 3 bases remaining between them. The CDR3 spans 11 residues. This CDR3 is CASSLAYEQFF. CDR3 nucleotides: TGTGCCAGCAGCTTAGCATATGAGCAGTTCTTC.

This rearrangement joins TRBV5-5 to TRBJ2-7, with D unresolved. CDR3 length: 15 residues. Per germline, CDR1 SGHKS and CDR2 YYEKEE (reference sequence). Trimming removed 0 bases from V and 3 bases from J, with 13 bases in between. This chain's CDR3 is CASSLASGSYYEQYF. As DNA, the CDR3 is TGTGCCAGCAGCTTGGCTTCGGGTAGTTACTACGAGCAGTACTTC.

The genes are TRBV7-2 and TRBJ1-2, with 8 bases matching TRBD1. Germline assignment: CDR1 SGHTA and CDR2 FQGNSA. The J segment lost 0 bases and the V segment lost 2 bases, leaving 8 bases of the junction unmatched. The CDR3 has 17 amino acids. CDR3 region: CASSLTRQGIANYGYTF. The CDR3, as DNA: TGTGCCAGCAGCTTAACAAGACAGGGGATTGCTAACTATGGCTACACCTTC.

The chain employs TRBV28 and TRBJ1-6; TRBD1 might be the D (5 bases). The CDR3 consists of 14 residues. Trimming shortened V by 6 bases and J by 8 bases, and 14 bases separated the two germline ends. The germline V gene encodes CDR1 MDHEN and CDR2 SYDVKM. CDR3 in DNA: TGTGCCAGCAGCCCGGCGGGGACCCATTCACCCCTCCACTTT. Amino acid sequence: CASSPAGTHSPLHF.

The rearrangement joins TRBV7-2 to TRBJ2-1, with a tentative D call TRBD2 (6 bases). Trimming cost V 2 bases and J 8 bases, with 10 bases left between them. The germline gives CDR1 SGHTA, CDR2 FQGNSA. This CDR3 is built from 13 residues. The CDR3 DNA reads as TGTGCCAGCAGCTTATGGGGGGAGGATGAGCAGTTCTTC. Its translation: CASSLWGEDEQFF.

V usage is TRBV5-1 and J usage is TRBJ2-5; 10 bases align to TRBD2. CDR1 SGHRS and CDR2 YFSETQ come from the germline V gene. Losses at the gene ends were 3 bases for V and 7 bases for J; bases not matched to a gene: 12. This CDR3 is 16 amino acids long. The CDR3, as DNA: TGCGCCAGCAGCTCAAGGACTAGCGGTGCCGTGGGGACCCAGTACTTC. Amino acids: CASSSRTSGAVGTQYF.